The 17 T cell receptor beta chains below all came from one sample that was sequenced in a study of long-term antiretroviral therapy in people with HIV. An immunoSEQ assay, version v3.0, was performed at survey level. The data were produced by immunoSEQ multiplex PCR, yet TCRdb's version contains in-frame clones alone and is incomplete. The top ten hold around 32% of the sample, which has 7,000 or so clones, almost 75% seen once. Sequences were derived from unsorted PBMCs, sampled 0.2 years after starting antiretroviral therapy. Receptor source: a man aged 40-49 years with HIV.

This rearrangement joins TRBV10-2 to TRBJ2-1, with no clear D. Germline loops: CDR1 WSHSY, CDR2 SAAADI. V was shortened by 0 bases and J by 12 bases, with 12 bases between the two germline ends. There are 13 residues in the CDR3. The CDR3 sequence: CASSESSPLWQFF. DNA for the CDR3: TGCGCCAGCAGTGAGTCAAGCCCTTTATGGCAGTTCTTC.

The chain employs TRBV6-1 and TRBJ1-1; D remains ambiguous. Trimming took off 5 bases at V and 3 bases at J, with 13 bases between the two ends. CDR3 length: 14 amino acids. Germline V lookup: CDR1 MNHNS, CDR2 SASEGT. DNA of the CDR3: TGTGCCAGCAGTTTCTTGCGGGCGGACACTGAAGCTTTCTTT. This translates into CASSFLRADTEAFF.

Here the CDR3 DNA reads TGTGCCACCATGGAGGAAAGCTATAATTCACCCCTCCACTTT. Amino acids: CATMEESYNSPLHF. V is TRBV11-2 and J is TRBJ1-6; the D is unclear. The CDR3 is 14 residues long. CDR1 and CDR2 (germline): SGHAT, FQNNGV. V lost 10 bases and J lost 3, with 13 bases in between.

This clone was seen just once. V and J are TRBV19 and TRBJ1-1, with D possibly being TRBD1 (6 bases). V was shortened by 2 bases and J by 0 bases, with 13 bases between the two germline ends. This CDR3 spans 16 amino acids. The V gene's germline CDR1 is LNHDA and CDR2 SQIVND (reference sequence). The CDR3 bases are TGTGCCAGTAGTATATGGGCGGGACATATGAACACTGAAGCTTTCTTT. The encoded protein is CASSIWAGHMNTEAFF.

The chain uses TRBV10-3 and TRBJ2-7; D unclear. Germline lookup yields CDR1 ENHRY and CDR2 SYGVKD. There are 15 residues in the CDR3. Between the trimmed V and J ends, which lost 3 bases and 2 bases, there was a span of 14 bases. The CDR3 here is CAISDPSSNPYEQYF. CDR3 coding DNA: TGTGCCATCAGTGACCCCAGCTCTAATCCCTACGAGCAGTACTTC.

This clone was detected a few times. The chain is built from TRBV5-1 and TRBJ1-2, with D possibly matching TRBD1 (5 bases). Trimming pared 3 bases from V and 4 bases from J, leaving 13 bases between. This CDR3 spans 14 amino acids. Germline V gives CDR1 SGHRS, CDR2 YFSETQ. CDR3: CASSWDGTLYGYTF. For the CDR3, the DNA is TGCGCCAGCAGCTGGGACGGGACCCTCTATGGCTACACCTTC.

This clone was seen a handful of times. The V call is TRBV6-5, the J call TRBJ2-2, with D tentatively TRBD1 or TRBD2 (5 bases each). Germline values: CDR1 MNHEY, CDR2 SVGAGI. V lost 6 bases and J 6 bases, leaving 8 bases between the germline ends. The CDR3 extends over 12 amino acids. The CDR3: CASSRGPGELFF. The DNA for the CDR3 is TGTGCCAGCAGCCGGGGACCCGGGGAGCTGTTTTTT.

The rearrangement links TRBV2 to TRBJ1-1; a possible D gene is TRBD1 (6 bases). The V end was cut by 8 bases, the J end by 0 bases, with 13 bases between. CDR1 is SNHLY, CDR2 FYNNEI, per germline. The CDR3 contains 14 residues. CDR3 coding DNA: TGTGCCAGCTCAAGAGGGGGAGTGAACACTGAAGCTTTCTTT. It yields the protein CASSRGGVNTEAFF. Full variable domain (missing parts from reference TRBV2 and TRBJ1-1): EPEVTQTPSHQVTQMGQEVILRCVPISNHLYFYWYRQILGQKVEFLVSFYNNEISEKSEIFDDQFSVERPDGSNFTLKIRSTKLEDSAMYFCASSRGGVNTEAFFGQGTRLTVV.

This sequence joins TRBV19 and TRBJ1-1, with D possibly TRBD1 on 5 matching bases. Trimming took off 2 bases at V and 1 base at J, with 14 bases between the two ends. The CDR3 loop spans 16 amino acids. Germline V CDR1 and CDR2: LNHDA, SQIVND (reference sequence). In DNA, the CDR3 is TGTGCCAGTAGTATAAGAGGGGTAGGAAGGAACACTGAAGCTTTCTTT. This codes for CASSIRGVGRNTEAFF.

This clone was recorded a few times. The CDR3 loop is CASMGSFYGYTF. DNA of the CDR3: TGTGCCAGCATGGGGTCTTTCTATGGCTACACCTTC. This chain joins TRBV2 and TRBJ1-2; no firm D call. CDR3 length equals 12 residues. Germline-derived CDR1 and CDR2 are SNHLY and FYNNEI. Between the trimmed V and J ends, which lost 7 bases and 4 bases, there was a span of 10 bases. The full variable domain, in which reference TRBV2 and TRBJ1-2 provide the parts outside the CDR3, is EPEVTQTPSHQVTQMGQEVILRCVPISNHLYFYWYRQILGQKVEFLVSFYNNEISEKSEIFDDQFSVERPDGSNFTLKIRSTKLEDSAMYFCASMGSFYGYTFGSGTRLTVV.

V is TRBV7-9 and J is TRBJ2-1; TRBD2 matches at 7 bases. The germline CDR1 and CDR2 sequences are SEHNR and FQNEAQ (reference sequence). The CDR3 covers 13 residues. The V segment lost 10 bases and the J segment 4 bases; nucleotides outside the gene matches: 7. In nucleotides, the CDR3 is TGTGCCATTCAATCGGGAGGTTACAATGAGCAGTTCTTC. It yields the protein CAIQSGGYNEQFF.

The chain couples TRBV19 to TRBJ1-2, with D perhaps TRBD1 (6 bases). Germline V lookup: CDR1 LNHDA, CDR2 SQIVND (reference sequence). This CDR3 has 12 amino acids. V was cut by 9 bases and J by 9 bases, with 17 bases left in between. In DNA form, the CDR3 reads TGTGCCAGCGTACAGGGTCTGGGACGCTACACCTTC. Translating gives CASVQGLGRYTF.

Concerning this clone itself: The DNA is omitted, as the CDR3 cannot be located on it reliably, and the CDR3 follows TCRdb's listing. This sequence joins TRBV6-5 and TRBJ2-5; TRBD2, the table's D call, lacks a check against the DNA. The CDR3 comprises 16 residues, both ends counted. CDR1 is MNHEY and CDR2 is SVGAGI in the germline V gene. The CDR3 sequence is CASSSFGPGRGETQYF.

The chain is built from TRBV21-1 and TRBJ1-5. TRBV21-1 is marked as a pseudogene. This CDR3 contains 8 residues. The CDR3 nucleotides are TGTGCCAGCAGCAAACCGCCTTTT. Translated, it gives CASSKPPF.

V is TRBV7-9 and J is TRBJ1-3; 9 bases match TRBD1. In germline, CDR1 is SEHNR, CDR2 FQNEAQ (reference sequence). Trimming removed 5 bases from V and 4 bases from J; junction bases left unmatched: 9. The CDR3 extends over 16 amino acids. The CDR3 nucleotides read TGTGCCAGCAGCCGGGCGGACAGGGGATACGGAAACACCATATATTTT. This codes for CASSRADRGYGNTIYF. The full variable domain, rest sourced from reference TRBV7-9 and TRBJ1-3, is DTGVSQNPRHKITKRGQNVTFRCDPISEHNRLYWYRQTLGQGPEFLTYFQNEAQLEKSRLLSDRFSAERPKGSFSTLEIQRTEQGDSAMYLCASSRADRGYGNTIYFGEGSWLTVV.

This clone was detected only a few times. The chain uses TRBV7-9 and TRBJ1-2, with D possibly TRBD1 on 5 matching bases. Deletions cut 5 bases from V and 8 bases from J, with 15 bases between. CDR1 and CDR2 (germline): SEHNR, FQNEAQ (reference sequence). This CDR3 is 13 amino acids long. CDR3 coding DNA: TGTGCCAGCAGCCAGGGACCCCTCCTCGGCTACACCTTC. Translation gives CASSQGPLLGYTF.

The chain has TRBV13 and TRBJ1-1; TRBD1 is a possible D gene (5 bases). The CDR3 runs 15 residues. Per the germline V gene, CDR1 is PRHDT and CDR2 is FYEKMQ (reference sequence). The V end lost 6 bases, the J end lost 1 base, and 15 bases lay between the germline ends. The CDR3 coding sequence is TGTGCCAGCAGTTCACCCGGGACTGGGAACACTGAAGCTTTCTTT. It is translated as CASSSPGTGNTEAFF.